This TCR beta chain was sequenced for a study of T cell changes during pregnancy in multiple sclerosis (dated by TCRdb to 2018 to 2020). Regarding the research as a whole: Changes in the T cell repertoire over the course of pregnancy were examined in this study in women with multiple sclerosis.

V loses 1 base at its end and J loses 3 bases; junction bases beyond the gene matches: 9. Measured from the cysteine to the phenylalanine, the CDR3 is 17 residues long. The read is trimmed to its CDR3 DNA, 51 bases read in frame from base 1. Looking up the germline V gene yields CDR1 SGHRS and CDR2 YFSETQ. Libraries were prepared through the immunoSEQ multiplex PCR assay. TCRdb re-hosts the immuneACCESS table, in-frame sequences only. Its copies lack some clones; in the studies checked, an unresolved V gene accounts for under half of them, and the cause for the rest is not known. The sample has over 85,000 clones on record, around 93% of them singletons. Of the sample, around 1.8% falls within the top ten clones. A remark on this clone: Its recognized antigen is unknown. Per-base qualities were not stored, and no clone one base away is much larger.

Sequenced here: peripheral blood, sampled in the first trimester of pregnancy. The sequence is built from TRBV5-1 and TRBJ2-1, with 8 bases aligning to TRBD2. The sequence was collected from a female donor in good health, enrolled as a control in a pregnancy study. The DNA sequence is TGCGCCAGCAGCTTGTGGGCGGGGGGAGGACGCTACAATGAGCAGTTCTTC. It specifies CASSLWAGGGRYNEQFF.